Listed below are T cell receptor beta chains from one sample, sequenced in a study of cytomegalovirus exposure and HLA in healthy donors. Produced via immunoSEQ multiplex PCR; TCRdb's table is partial and in-frame only. Here the sample spans about 130,000 clones, approximately 80% being singletons. The sequencing input was PBMCs. These receptors were taken from a male donor in good health and CMV-seropositive. The CDR3 runs from the conserved cysteine through the conserved F or W. Fields, in order: J gene, V gene, CDR3 protein.

TRBJ2-2 TRBV7-3 CASSLGGTGELFF
TRBJ1-6 TRBV6-1 CASSVGQGNSPLHF
TRBJ1-4 TRBV27 CASSFPGGELFF
TRBJ2-6 TRBV5-1 CASSPWTGDLSGANVLTF
TRBJ2-1 TRBV29-1 CSVVDGTGNYNEQFF
TRBJ2-1 TRBV4-2 CASSQDVTGSYNEQFF
TRBJ1-4 TRBV15 CATSRDQGASEKLFF
TRBJ1-2 TRBV7-2 CASSLEAGVIYGYTF
TRBJ2-7 TRBV25-1 CASSESLFYEQYF
TRBJ1-5 TRBV19 CASGLGGRWPQHF
TRBJ2-4 TRBV5-6 CASSFWETTSLAKNSQYF
TRBJ2-1 TRBV4-2 CASSLQGPTYNEQFF
TRBJ1-1 TRBV7-9 CASSLGQGGRPSRTEAFF
TRBJ1-1 TRBV6-1 CASSEGRGGNTEAFF
TRBJ2-5 TRBV28 CASRPGTPGETQYF
TRBJ2-5 TRBV11-1 CASSLVAGRETQYF
TRBJ2-3 TRBV30 CAWSASGDTQYF
TRBJ2-7 TRBV7-7 CASNLTDGQGKEQYF
TRBJ1-5 TRBV19 CASSTQGGRDQPQHF
TRBJ2-3 TRBV9 CASSVGGRTDTQYF
TRBJ2-7 TRBV6-5 CASRAGRRNSYEQYF
TRBJ2-7 TRBV27 CASRPLRDRGLVAYEQYF
TRBJ1-3 TRBV5-1 CASSFVGAPGNTIYF
TRBJ2-7 TRBV7-6 CASSLSGRGPYEQYF
TRBJ1-5 TRBV19 CASSIRQGTTNQPQHF
TRBJ2-5 TRBV19 CASSIGDRTVKETQYF
TRBJ2-3 TRBV6-5 CASTYGGSTDTQYF
TRBJ1-3 TRBV11-2 CASSLVSSTAGNTIYF
TRBJ2-1 TRBV11-2 CASSSSSEQFF
TRBJ2-4 TRBV6-1 CASTPGSGADSQYF
TRBJ1-2 TRBV29-1 CSVESSRGLGGYTF
TRBJ1-5 TRBV28 CASSPSGFQPQHF
TRBJ2-1 TRBV15 CATSMNPGLEYNEQFF
TRBJ2-7 TRBV2 CASSLGDTNYEQYF
. TRBV28 CASSNREGARIAYEQYF
TRBJ2-1 TRBV2 CASSTQNEQFF
TRBJ2-7 TRBV9 CASSPGLAASYEQYF
TRBJ2-7 TRBV28 CASSSGYEQYF
TRBJ2-6 TRBV6-1 CASRETQGALGANGLTF
TRBJ2-1 TRBV2 CASSVSLSYNEQFF
TRBJ2-5 TRBV6-5 CASQGGETQYF
TRBJ2-2 TRBV18 CASSPPILAGNTGELFF
TRBJ2-3 TRBV5-1 CASSIQGQTDTQYF
TRBJ2-7 TRBV13 CASSRGGGYEQYF
TRBJ2-1 TRBV4-1 CASSQLQGSYNEQFF
TRBJ2-7 TRBV29-1 CSVMTSGNPLYF
TRBJ1-2 TRBV9 CASTPGGDTAGGYTF
TRBJ2-7 TRBV28 CASVGGGRSYEQYF
TRBJ1-4 TRBV6-1 CASSEGQTTNEKLFF
. TRBV5-6 CASSPGRYEQYF
TRBJ2-5 TRBV7-9 CASTLRGGLPGETQYF
TRBJ1-2 TRBV5-6 CASSFGDRVNYGYTF
TRBJ2-5 TRBV2 CASSDKRGAPETQYF
TRBJ2-7 TRBV7-9 CASSFRGGEGHYEQYF